Included here is one TCR beta chain sequence, with context. Antigen: not known. One entry per CDR3 protein results from TCRdb running MiXCR on the RACE reads. The repertoire has about 94,000 distinct CDR3 sequences, 9.3% of them found once; the top ten carry approximately 2%. Time point indicated: patch test 2, 6 weeks after DPC sensitization. Treatment described: therapeutic diphenylcyclopropenone sensitization with weekly scalp DPC. These data originate in a study of human T cells and chemical hapten exposure. General observations from the study: Expanded TCRs clustered into significantly more large CDR3 similarity groups than controls, the analysis revealed.

This sequence was found in a woman in her forties with alopecia areata. Some clones in this sample may be carry-over from other donors' samples. This specimen was whole blood, taken in connection with sensitization to the hapten diphenylcyclopropenone (DPC).

For the CDR3, the DNA is TGCAGCGCAAGACCCGACCAACGAAACACAGATACGCAGTATTTT. It encodes CSARPDQRNTDTQYF. This chain links TRBV29-1 with TRBJ2-3, with D unclear. The CDR3 covers 15 residues. Per germline, CDR1 SQVTM and CDR2 ANQGSEA. V gave up 7 bases and J gave up 2 bases, with 19 bases separating them.